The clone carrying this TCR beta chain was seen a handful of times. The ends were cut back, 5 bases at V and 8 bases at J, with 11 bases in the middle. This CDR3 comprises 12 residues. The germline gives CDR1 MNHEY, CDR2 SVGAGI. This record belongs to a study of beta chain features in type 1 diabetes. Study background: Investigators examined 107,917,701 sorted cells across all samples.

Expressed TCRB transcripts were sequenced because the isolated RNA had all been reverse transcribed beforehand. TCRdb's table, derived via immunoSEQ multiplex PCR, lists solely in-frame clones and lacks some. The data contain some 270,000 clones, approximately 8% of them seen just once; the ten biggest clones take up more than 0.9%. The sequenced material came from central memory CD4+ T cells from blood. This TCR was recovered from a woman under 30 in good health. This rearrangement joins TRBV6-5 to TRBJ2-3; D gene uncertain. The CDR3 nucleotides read TGTGCCAGCAGTGGAGCAGTGATTACGCAGTATTTT. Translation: CASSGAVITQYF.